The 26 T cell receptor beta chains given below trace back to one sample, sequenced in a study of blood T cell repertoires in COVID-19 (TCRdb year 2020). Library preparation was by the immunoSEQ multiplex PCR assay. TCRdb re-hosts the immuneACCESS table, in-frame sequences only. Its copies lack some clones; in the studies checked, an unresolved V gene accounts for under half of them, and the cause for the rest is not known. The sample table holds approximately 170,000 clones, of which approximately 91% were seen once. The ten largest clones add up to more than 0.75% of the sample. The sample consisted of PBMCs or T cells enriched from blood (not recorded which). These TCRs come from a woman between 18 and 30 years old who had recovered from COVID-19.

This clone was observed once. This rearrangement joins TRBV30 to TRBJ2-7; D unresolved. CDR3 length: 12 residues. CDR1 and CDR2 from the germline V gene are GTSNPN and SVGIG (reference sequence). With 6 bases removed from V and 0 bases from J, the gap between germline ends came to 9 bases. The CDR3: CACGTSSYEQYF. In DNA, the CDR3 is TGTGCCTGTGGCACCAGCTCCTACGAGCAGTACTTC.

The V call is TRBV5-1, the J call TRBJ2-5; 9 bases are shared with TRBD1. The ends lost 2 bases at V and 0 bases at J; junction bases unmatched: 5. CDR3 length: 16 amino acids. Germline V gives CDR1 SGHRS, CDR2 YFSETQ. The CDR3 nucleotides read TGCGCCAGCAGCTTCCGGACAGGGGCCCACCAAGAGACCCAGTACTTC. Translating it yields CASSFRTGAHQETQYF.

The gene calls are TRBV3-1 (or the pseudogene TRBV3-2) and TRBJ1-1; no firm D call. Trimming left V 4 bases short and J 2 bases short, with 8 bases between. The germline V gene encodes CDR1 LGHDT and CDR2 YNNKEL (reference sequence). This CDR3 is built from 13 residues. The CDR3: CASSPDTNTEAFF. The CDR3 DNA reads TGTGCCAGCAGCCCTGACACAAACACTGAAGCTTTCTTT.

Here the CDR3 reads CASSQELAGVYEQYF. CDR3 DNA sequence: TGCGCCAGCAGCCAAGAACTAGCGGGAGTATACGAGCAGTACTTC. The chain links TRBV4-1 to TRBJ2-7, with 11 bases identical to TRBD2. V was clipped by 0 bases and J by 4 bases; unmatched bases: 2. The CDR3 is made up of 15 amino acids. Germline V gives CDR1 MGHRA, CDR2 YSYEKL.

V and J are TRBV7-8 and TRBJ2-5, with 12 bases matching TRBD2. Germline V gene lookup returns CDR1 SGHVS and CDR2 FQNEAQ. With V trimmed by 1 base and J by 5 bases, 8 bases remained unmatched. The CDR3 length is 17 residues. The CDR3 loop reads CASSLGLLAGGGETQYF. CDR3 nucleotides: TGTGCCAGCAGCTTAGGTCTGCTAGCGGGAGGGGGGGAGACCCAGTACTTC. The full variable domain, with the rest looked up from reference TRBV7-8 and TRBJ2-5, is GAGVSQSPRYKVAKRGQDVALRCDPISGHVSLFWYQQALGQGPEFLTYFQNEAQLDKSGLPSDRFFAERPEGSVSTLKIQRTQQEDSAVYLCASSLGLLAGGGETQYFGPGTRLLVL.

The rearrangement uses TRBV2 and TRBJ1-2; D is ambiguous. V lost 7 bases to trimming and J lost 2 bases, with 11 bases between them. Germline values: CDR1 SNHLY, CDR2 FYNNEI. The CDR3 is 13 amino acids. DNA for the CDR3: TGTGCCAGCACTGTTAGAGGGAACTATGGCTACACCTTC. It specifies CASTVRGNYGYTF.

V usage is TRBV28 and J usage is TRBJ1-1, with 7 positions matching TRBD1. Germline assignment: CDR1 MDHEN and CDR2 SYDVKM. This CDR3 has 12 amino acids. V dropped 6 bases and J dropped 3; count of bases not matched to a gene: 1. The DNA of the CDR3 is TGTGCCAGCAGGACAGGGCACACTGAAGCTTTCTTT. It yields the protein CASRTGHTEAFF.

V and J are TRBV3-1 (or the pseudogene TRBV3-2) and TRBJ1-2, with TRBD1 as a possible D gene (5 bases). The V end lost 1 base, the J end lost 7 bases, and 13 bases lay between the germline ends. This CDR3 region has 14 residues. Germline V gene data show CDR1 as LGHDT and CDR2 as YNNKEL (reference sequence). CDR3 in amino acids: CASSQGAGRAGYTF. The CDR3 region has the DNA TGTGCCAGCAGCCAAGGGGCAGGGAGGGCTGGCTACACCTTC.

The chain has TRBV18 and TRBJ2-3, with D perhaps TRBD2 (6 bases). The CDR3 runs 15 residues. Trimming pared 3 bases from V and 0 bases from J, leaving 10 bases between. Germline lookup yields CDR1 KGHSH and CDR2 LQKENI. CDR3 sequence (DNA): TGTGCCAGCTCACCCTTAGCGGTTAGCACAGATACGCAGTATTTT. As protein: CASSPLAVSTDTQYF.

V is TRBV28 and J is TRBJ1-2, with 12 bases aligning to TRBD1. Germline CDR1 MDHEN, CDR2 SYDVKM. The CDR3 consists of 16 residues. V lost 7 bases to trimming and J lost 4 bases; unmatched junction nucleotides: 10. In DNA form, the CDR3 reads TGTGCCAGCACCATAATGGGGACAGGGGGCGTCTATGGCTACACCTTC. As protein: CASTIMGTGGVYGYTF.

The rearrangement links TRBV28 to TRBJ2-3; tentative D call: TRBD2 (5 bases). The CDR3 length is 14 residues. Trimming took 7 bases from V and 0 from J, leaving 11 bases between them. Germline V lookup: CDR1 MDHEN, CDR2 SYDVKM. This CDR3 reads CASKRDPSTDTQYF. As DNA, the CDR3 is TGTGCCAGCAAACGGGATCCTAGCACAGATACGCAGTATTTT. Complete variable domain (other parts from reference TRBV28 and TRBJ2-3): DVKVTQSSRYLVKRTGEKVFLECVQDMDHENMFWYRQDPGLGLRLIYFSYDVKMKEKGDIPEGYSVSREKKERFSLILESASTNQTSMYLCASKRDPSTDTQYFGPGTRLTVL.

Here the CDR3 reads CASSLGLYEQYF. As DNA, the CDR3 is TGTGCCAGCAGCTTAGGCCTCTACGAGCAGTACTTC. This chain connects TRBV13 to TRBJ2-7; unclear D gene. The V gene lost 0 bases and the J gene lost 3 bases, with 3 bases spanning the gap. The germline V gene has CDR1 PRHDT and CDR2 FYEKMQ (reference sequence). The CDR3 extends over 12 amino acids.

The V and J genes are TRBV7-3 and TRBJ2-1; D is possibly TRBD1 (6 bases). The CDR3 loop spans 15 amino acids. Germline CDR1 reads SGHTA; CDR2 reads FQGTGA. Trimming removed 5 bases at V and 9 bases at J, with 20 bases between. This chain's CDR3 is CASSPRPLLGGEQFF. DNA of the CDR3: TGTGCCAGCAGCCCACGGCCGTTGTTAGGGGGTGAGCAGTTCTTC.

V and J are TRBV18 and TRBJ1-5; 11 positions agree with TRBD1. This CDR3 comprises 21 residues. The V gene end was trimmed by 4 bases and the J gene end by 0 bases; junction bases not matched to a gene: 17. Germline-derived CDR1 and CDR2 are KGHSH and LQKENI. The CDR3 nucleotides are TGTGCCAGCTCACTAAACTTTATTCGGACAGGGGGCAGGTATAGCAATCAGCCCCAGCATTTT. Protein: CASSLNFIRTGGRYSNQPQHF.

This chain uses TRBV12-3 or TRBV12-4 with TRBJ1-5; D gene uncertain. V was clipped by 3 bases and J by 7 bases, with 10 bases between them. This CDR3 is built from 13 residues. The CDR3 DNA is TGTGCCAGCAGTTTTTCTAGCGGGCAGCCCCAGCATTTT. This gives the protein CASSFSSGQPQHF.

The rearrangement joins TRBV13 to TRBJ2-1, with 7 bases that match TRBD1. The CDR3 is 15 amino acids. Germline CDR1 is PRHDT and CDR2 is FYEKMQ (reference sequence). After removal of 3 bases from V and 4 bases from J, the junction contained 6 bases not matched to a gene. The CDR3 sequence is CASSFWDSPYNEQFF. The CDR3 region has the DNA TGTGCCAGCAGCTTCTGGGACAGTCCTTACAATGAGCAGTTCTTC.

The chain recombines TRBV3-1 (or the pseudogene TRBV3-2) with TRBJ2-1; D might be TRBD2 (5 bases). Per the germline V gene, CDR1 is LGHDT and CDR2 is YNNKEL (reference sequence). V was pared by 4 bases and J by 2 bases, with 12 bases between. This CDR3 contains 15 residues. CDR3 protein: CASSPNSVTYNEQFF. The CDR3 DNA sequence: TGTGCCAGCAGCCCTAATAGCGTAACCTACAATGAGCAGTTCTTC.

V and J are TRBV25-1 and TRBJ1-2; 7 positions agree with TRBD1. Trimming took 4 bases from V and 8 from J; bases not matched to a gene: 10. CDR3 length equals 14 residues. Per the germline V gene, CDR1 is MGHDK and CDR2 is SYGVNS. For the CDR3, the DNA is TGTGCCAGCAGTGCAACAGGGGCCTTGGGGGGCTACACCTTC. Translating gives CASSATGALGGYTF.

In this sample, this clone turned up a few times. The V and J genes are TRBV18 and TRBJ1-1; possibly TRBD1 for D (5 bases). Trimming cost V 3 bases and J 4 bases, with 12 bases left between them. The germline gives CDR1 KGHSH, CDR2 LQKENI. The CDR3 has 14 residues. CDR3 sequence: CASSPIGGVTEAFF. The CDR3 DNA is TGTGCCAGCTCACCCATCGGGGGAGTCACTGAAGCTTTCTTT. The entire variable domain, with the rest obtained from reference TRBV18 and TRBJ1-1, is as follows: NAGVMQNPRHLVRRRGQEARLRCSPMKGHSHVYWYRQLPEEGLKFMVYLQKENIIDESGMPKERFSAEFPKEGPSILRIQQVVRGDSAAYFCASSPIGGVTEAFFGQGTRLTVV.

This clone has just a few counts. The rearrangement uses TRBV2 and TRBJ2-3, with D unresolved. Looked up from germline, CDR1 is SNHLY and CDR2 is FYNNEI. The CDR3 is made up of 14 amino acids. The V and J ends lost 0 bases and 4 bases respectively, with 8 bases between them. The CDR3 DNA is TGTGCCAGCAGTGAAGCGCTTCGGTCAGATACGCAGTATTTT. It yields the protein CASSEALRSDTQYF.

In DNA form, the CDR3 reads TGTGCCAGCAGCTCCCCGACAGGGGCCTACTCCTACGAGCAGTACTTC. This codes for CASSSPTGAYSYEQYF. The rearrangement uses TRBV7-9 and TRBJ2-7, with 8 bases matching TRBD1. The germline gives CDR1 SEHNR, CDR2 FQNEAQ (reference sequence). The CDR3 is 16 residues long. Germline trimming cut 4 bases from V and 0 bases from J; bases unmatched to any gene: 8.

The V gene is TRBV5-1, the J gene TRBJ1-1, with 12 positions matching TRBD1. V lost 4 bases and J lost 3; bases outside the gene matches: 13. CDR1 SGHRS and CDR2 YFSETQ come from the germline V gene. The CDR3 is made up of 18 amino acids. Here the CDR3 reads CASSPGWGQGARDTEAFF. The CDR3 DNA reads as TGCGCCAGCAGCCCGGGTTGGGGACAGGGGGCGCGGGACACTGAAGCTTTCTTT.

The V gene is TRBV7-8, the J gene TRBJ2-1; TRBD2 agrees at 10 bases. Trimming at V came to 0 bases and at J to 0 bases, leaving 5 bases not matched to a gene. CDR3 length: 18 amino acids. Germline CDR1 SGHVS, CDR2 FQNEAQ. CDR3 coding DNA: TGTGCCAGCAGCTTAGCAGCGGGAGGGCCTAGCTCCTACAATGAGCAGTTCTTC. Amino acid sequence: CASSLAAGGPSSYNEQFF.

This clone has at least ten counts. CDR3 amino acids: CASSSQTGLFGNQPQHF. CDR3 sequence (DNA): TGTGCCAGCAGTTCCCAAACAGGGCTATTTGGCAATCAGCCCCAGCATTTT. The chain links TRBV28 to TRBJ1-5; tentative D call: TRBD1 (6 bases). Germline CDR1 MDHEN, CDR2 SYDVKM. The CDR3 loop spans 17 amino acids. Trimming removed 4 bases at V and 2 bases at J, with 18 bases between.

V gene TRBV25-1 combines with J gene TRBJ2-2, with a possible D match to TRBD2 (6 bases). Trimming removed 2 bases at V and 3 bases at J, with 10 bases between. The CDR3 has 15 residues. In germline, CDR1 is MGHDK, CDR2 SYGVNS. CDR3 region: CASSEAQRDTGELFF. For the CDR3, the DNA is TGTGCCAGCAGTGAAGCCCAGCGGGACACCGGGGAGCTGTTTTTT.

This clone came up once. The V call is TRBV28, the J call TRBJ1-3; D is undetermined. The CDR3 has 14 residues. Germline V gene lookup returns CDR1 MDHEN and CDR2 SYDVKM. Trimming stripped 5 bases from V and 4 bases from J, with 12 bases between. The DNA for the CDR3 is TGTGCCAGCAGTCTCACACGGAGGGGAAACACCATATATTTT. Amino acid sequence: CASSLTRRGNTIYF.